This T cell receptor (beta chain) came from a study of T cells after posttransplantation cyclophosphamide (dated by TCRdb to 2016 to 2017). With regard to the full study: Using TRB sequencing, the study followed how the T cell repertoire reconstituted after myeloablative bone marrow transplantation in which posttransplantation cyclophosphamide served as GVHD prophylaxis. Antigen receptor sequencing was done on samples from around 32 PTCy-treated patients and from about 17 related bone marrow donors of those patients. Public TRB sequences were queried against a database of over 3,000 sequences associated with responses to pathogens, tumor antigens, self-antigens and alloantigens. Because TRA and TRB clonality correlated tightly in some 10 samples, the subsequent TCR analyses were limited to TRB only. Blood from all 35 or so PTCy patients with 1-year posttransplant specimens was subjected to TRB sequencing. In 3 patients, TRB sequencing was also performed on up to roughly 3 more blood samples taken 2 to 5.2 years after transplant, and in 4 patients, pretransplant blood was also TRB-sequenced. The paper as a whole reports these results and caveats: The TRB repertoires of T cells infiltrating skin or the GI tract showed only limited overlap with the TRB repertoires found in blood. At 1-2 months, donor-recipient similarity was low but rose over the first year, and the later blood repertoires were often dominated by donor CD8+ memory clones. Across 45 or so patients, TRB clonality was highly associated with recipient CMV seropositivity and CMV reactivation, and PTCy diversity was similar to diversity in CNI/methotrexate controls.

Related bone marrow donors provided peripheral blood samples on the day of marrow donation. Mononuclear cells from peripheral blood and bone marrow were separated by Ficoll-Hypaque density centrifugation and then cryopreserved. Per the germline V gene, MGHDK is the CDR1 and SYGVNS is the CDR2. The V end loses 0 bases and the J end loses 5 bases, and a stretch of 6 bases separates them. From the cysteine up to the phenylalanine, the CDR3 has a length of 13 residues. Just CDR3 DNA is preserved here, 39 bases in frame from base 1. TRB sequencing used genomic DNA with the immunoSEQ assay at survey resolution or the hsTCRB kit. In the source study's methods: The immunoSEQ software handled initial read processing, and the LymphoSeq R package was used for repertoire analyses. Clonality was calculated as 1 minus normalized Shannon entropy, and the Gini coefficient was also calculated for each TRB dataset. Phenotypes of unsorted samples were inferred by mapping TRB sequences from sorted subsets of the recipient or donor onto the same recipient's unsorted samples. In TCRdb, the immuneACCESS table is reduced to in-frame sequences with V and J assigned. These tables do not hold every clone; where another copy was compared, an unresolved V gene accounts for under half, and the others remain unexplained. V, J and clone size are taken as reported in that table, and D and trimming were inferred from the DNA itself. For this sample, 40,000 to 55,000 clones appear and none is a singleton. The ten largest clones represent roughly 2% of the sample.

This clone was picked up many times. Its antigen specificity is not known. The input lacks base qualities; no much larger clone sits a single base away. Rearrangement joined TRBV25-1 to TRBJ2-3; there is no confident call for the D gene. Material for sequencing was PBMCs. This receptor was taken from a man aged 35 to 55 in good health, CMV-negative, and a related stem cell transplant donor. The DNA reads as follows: TGTGCCAGCAGTGAATATGAGGAAGATACGCAGTATTTT. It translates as CASSEYEEDTQYF. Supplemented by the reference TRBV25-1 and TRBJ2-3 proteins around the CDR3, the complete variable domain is EADIYQTPRYLVIGTGKKITLECSQTMGHDKMYWYQQDPGMELHLIHYSYGVNSTEKGDLSSESTVSRIRTEHFPLTLESARPSHTSQYLCASSEYEEDTQYFGPGTRLTVL.